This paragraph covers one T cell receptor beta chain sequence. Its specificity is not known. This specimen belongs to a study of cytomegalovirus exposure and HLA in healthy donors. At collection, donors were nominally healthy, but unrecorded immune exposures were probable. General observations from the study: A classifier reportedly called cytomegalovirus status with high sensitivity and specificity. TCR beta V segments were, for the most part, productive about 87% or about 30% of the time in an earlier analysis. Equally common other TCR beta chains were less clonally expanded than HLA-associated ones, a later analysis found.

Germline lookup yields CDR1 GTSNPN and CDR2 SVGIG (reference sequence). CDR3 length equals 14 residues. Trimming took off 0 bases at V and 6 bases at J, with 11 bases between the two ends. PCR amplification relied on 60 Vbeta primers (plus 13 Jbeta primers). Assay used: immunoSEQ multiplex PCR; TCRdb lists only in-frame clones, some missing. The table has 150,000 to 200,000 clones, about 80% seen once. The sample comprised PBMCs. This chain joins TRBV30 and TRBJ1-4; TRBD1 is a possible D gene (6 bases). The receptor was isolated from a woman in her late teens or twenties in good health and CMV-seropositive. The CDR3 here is CAWSVERGYEKLFF. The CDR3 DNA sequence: TGTGCCTGGAGTGTAGAGAGGGGGTATGAAAAACTGTTTTTT.